This TCR beta chain emerged from a study of blood T cell repertoires in COVID-19. About the study: The United States, Italy and Spain were the sources of the acute and convalescent COVID-19 samples. From T cells, B-cell-depleted T cells, or PBMCs came the material, which was cDNA or gDNA.

Original analysis: Using reference gene primer amplification, nucleated cell counts were estimated. The method was immunoSEQ multiplex PCR; TCRdb's version includes in-frame clones alone and lacks a portion of them. V, J and clone size are taken as reported in that table, and D and trimming were inferred from the DNA itself. The sample holds about 180,000 clones, approximately 80% seen once. The CDR3 extends over 15 amino acids. Per the germline V gene, CDR1 is MDHEN and CDR2 is SYDVKM. Trimming left V 2 bases short and J 3 bases short, with 10 bases between. The sample taken for sequencing was peripheral blood. The chain combines TRBV28 with TRBJ2-2, with D possibly matching TRBD2 (6 bases). The sequence was collected from a human donor in a cohort sampled during active COVID-19. CDR3: CASSLGGSDTGELFF. The CDR3 nucleotides are TGTGCCAGCAGTTTAGGGGGGTCTGACACCGGGGAGCTGTTTTTT.